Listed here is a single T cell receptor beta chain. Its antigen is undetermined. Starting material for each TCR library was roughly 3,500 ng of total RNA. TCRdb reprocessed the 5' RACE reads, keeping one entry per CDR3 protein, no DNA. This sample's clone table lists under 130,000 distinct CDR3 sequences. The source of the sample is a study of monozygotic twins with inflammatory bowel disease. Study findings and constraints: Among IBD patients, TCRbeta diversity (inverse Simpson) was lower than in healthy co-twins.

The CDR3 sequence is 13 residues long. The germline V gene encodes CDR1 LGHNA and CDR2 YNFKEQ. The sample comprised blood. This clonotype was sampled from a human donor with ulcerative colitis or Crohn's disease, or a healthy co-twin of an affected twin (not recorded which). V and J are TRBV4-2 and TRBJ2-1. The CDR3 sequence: CASSQGSINEQFF.